The TCR beta chain described here comes from a study of CD8 T cells in ankylosing spondylitis. Study-wide results and caveats: Earlier literature documents some of the motif variants in reactive arthritis synovial fluid and blood. Those disease-linked clones were CD8+; they were also relatively rare in peripheral blood. There was a TCR beta motif, made of several highly homologous variants, that appeared characteristic of ankylosing spondylitis blood.

In making TCR beta libraries, quantitative 5'-RACE with molecular barcodes was used. TCRdb reanalysed the 5' RACE reads using MiXCR and keeps one entry per CDR3 protein. The data show about 700,000 distinct CDR3 sequences, around 19% seen once. V lost 6 bases and J lost 0; bases outside the gene matches: 8. This CDR3 has 16 amino acids. Concerning this clonotype: The antigen is unknown.

The source material was blood, either unsorted or a sorted T cell fraction (not recorded which). The chain recombines TRBV12-3 or TRBV12-4 with TRBJ1-5; 7 positions match TRBD1. The sequence was obtained from a male donor with ankylosing spondylitis. The CDR3 region is CASSPGQIHSNQPQHF. The CDR3 DNA follows: TGTGCCAGCAGCCCGGGACAGATACATAGCAATCAGCCCCAGCATTTT.